The rows below give T cell receptor beta chains drawn from one sample of a study of cytomegalovirus exposure and HLA in healthy donors. Clones were sequenced by immunoSEQ multiplex PCR, and TCRdb holds only the in-frame ones, with some missing. The sample table includes 45,000 to 50,000 clones. What was sequenced was PBMCs. These receptors all come from a male donor in good health and CMV-seronegative. Each CDR3 is given with its conserved first and last residue. Each record gives: D gene, J gene, V gene, CDR3 DNA, CDR3 protein. D genes are given only for firm matches.

NA TRBJ1-5 TRBV6-1 TGTGCCAGCAGTGACGGCTGGGGCGGCAATCAGCCCCAGCATTTT CASSDGWGGNQPQHF
TRBD1 TRBJ1-5 TRBV29-1 TGCAGCGTTGCAGGGGGCGATCAGCCCCAGCATTTT CSVAGGDQPQHF
NA TRBJ1-2 TRBV12-5 TGTGCTAGTGGTTTGGTACTCCCCATCTACACCTTC CASGLVLPIYTF
TRBD1 TRBJ1-5 TRBV27 TGTGCCAGCAGATCGAACAGGGGGCATGGCAATCAGCCCCAGCATTTT CASRSNRGHGNQPQHF
NA TRBJ1-1 TRBV7-3 TGTGCCAGCAGCCAGGGACGGACGGGAGACACTGAAGCTTTCTTT CASSQGRTGDTEAFF
TRBD1 TRBJ2-7 TRBV18 TGTGCCAGCTCACTAGGACAGGATTCCTACGAGCAGTACTTC CASSLGQDSYEQYF
NA TRBJ1-5 TRBV6-5 TGTGCCAGCAGTCAAACGTTAGAGCGTCAGCCCCAGCATTTT CASSQTLERQPQHF
TRBD1 TRBJ1-6 TRBV6-1 TGCGCCAGCAGTGAGACCGGGACAGGGAGCTCACCCCTCCACTTT CASSETGTGSSPLHF
NA TRBJ2-7 TRBV21-1 TGTGCCAGCAGCAAAGCCTTTTTACGGGACAGGGGATTTATCTACGAGCAGTACTTC CASSKAFLRDRGFIYEQYF
NA TRBJ1-2 TRBV19 TGTGCCAGTAGCCCCGTGACAGGAAACTATGGCTACACCTTC CASSPVTGNYGYTF
TRBD2 TRBJ2-5 TRBV25-1 TGTGCCAGCGGCGGCGGGGGGAGGGAGACCCAGTACTTC CASGGGGRETQYF
TRBD2 TRBJ2-1 TRBV6-5 TGTGCCAGCAGTTACGTGAGCGGGGGGCGGTATGAGCAGTTCTTC CASSYVSGGRYEQFF
TRBD1 TRBJ1-2 TRBV20-1 TGCAGTGCTCAGGGGGCGGATGGCTACACCTTC CSAQGADGYTF
TRBD1 TRBJ1-5 TRBV4-1 TGCGCCAGCAGCCAAGATATGGACAGGGGCAATCAGCCCCAGCATTTT CASSQDMDRGNQPQHF
TRBD1 TRBJ1-6 TRBV11-2 TGTGCCAGCAGCCCGACAGGGCGCAATTCACCCCTCCACTTT CASSPTGRNSPLHF
NA TRBJ1-1 TRBV19 TGTGCCAGTAGTATTTGGCCCCCCATTGAAGCTTTCTTT CASSIWPPIEAFF
NA TRBJ2-1 TRBV7-2 TGTGCCAGCAGCTTAGGTCTAGCCTACAATGAGCAGTTCTTC CASSLGLAYNEQFF
TRBD1 TRBJ1-2 TRBV4-3 TGCGCCAGCAGCCAGGGCTCCGGGACAGGGTCGCTTCGGGGCTACACCTTC CASSQGSGTGSLRGYTF
TRBD2 TRBJ2-1 TRBV7-9 TGTGCCAGCAGTCCACCGGGACTAGCGGGGGTATCCTACAATGAGCAGTTCTTC CASSPPGLAGVSYNEQFF
NA TRBJ1-2 TRBV13 TGTGCCAGCAGCTTAGCGGGGTCCCGCGATGGCTACACCTTC CASSLAGSRDGYTF
NA TRBJ1-2 TRBV19 TGTGCCAGTAGTATAGGCACCGGTGGCTACACCTTC CASSIGTGGYTF
NA TRBJ1-2 TRBV11-2 TGTGCCAGCAGCTTGCAGACATCTGGCTACACCTTC CASSLQTSGYTF
NA TRBJ1-2 TRBV5-1 TGCGCCAGCGCCACGGTCCCTTCCAATGGCTACACCTTC CASATVPSNGYTF
NA TRBJ2-7 TRBV29-1 TGCAGCGTTGTGGCAGGGGAATCCTACGAGCAGTACTTC CSVVAGESYEQYF
TRBD1 TRBJ1-1 TRBV18 TGTGCCAGCTCGCCAGGGGGCCTGAACACTGAAGCTTTCTTT CASSPGGLNTEAFF
TRBD2 TRBJ2-6 TRBV5-1 TGCGCCAGCAGCTTGGCCCCTCTAGCGGCCAGCTCTGGGGCCAACGTCCTGACTTTC CASSLAPLAASSGANVLTF
NA TRBJ1-5 TRBV6-5 TGTGCCAGCAGGCCCGCAGGAAATCAGCCCCAGCATTTT CASRPAGNQPQHF
TRBD1 TRBJ2-1 TRBV6-6 TGTGCCAGCAGTCCCGGGACAGGGGGAAAGAATGAGCAGTTCTTC CASSPGTGGKNEQFF
TRBD1 TRBJ2-7 TRBV13 TGTGCCAGCAGCTTAGGACAGGGGGCCGACGAGCAGTACTTC CASSLGQGADEQYF
TRBD1 TRBJ1-2 TRBV19 TGTGCCAGTAGTTACGCGCAGGGGGCGCTATCTAACTATGGCTACACCTTC CASSYAQGALSNYGYTF
TRBD1 TRBJ2-7 TRBV19 TGTGCCAGTATGCCCGGGACAGGCCACTACGAGCAGTACTTC CASMPGTGHYEQYF
TRBD1 TRBJ1-4 TRBV4-1 TGCGCCAGCGGGTGTATGCCGGGACAGGGGGATGAAAAACTGTTTTTT CASGCMPGQGDEKLFF
NA TRBJ2-7 TRBV7-6 TGTGCCAGCAGCCTAACTCAGGACAGATTCTACGAGCAGTACTTC CASSLTQDRFYEQYF
TRBD1 TRBJ1-1 TRBV11-1 TGTGCCAGCAGCTCCCAGGGGGAAACTGAAGCTTTCTTT CASSSQGETEAFF
NA TRBJ2-3 TRBV25-1 TGTGCCAGCAGTGCTACAGGGCGTGGAGATACGCAGTATTTT CASSATGRGDTQYF
TRBD2 TRBJ2-7 TRBV7-2 TGTGCCAGCAGCAGCCTAGCGGGAGTCAGGTTC CASSSLAGVRF
NA TRBJ1-2 TRBV12-5 TGTGCTAGTGGGGAGGGGCCTCTGGGGGGCTACACCTTC CASGEGPLGGYTF
TRBD1 TRBJ1-1 TRBV27 TGTGCCAGCAGGTTTTCAGGGGGCTTGAACACTGAAGCTTTCTTT CASRFSGGLNTEAFF
TRBD1 TRBJ1-4 TRBV30 TGTGCCTGTACTAGCCCCCGGGACAGGGGGAATGAAAAACTGTTTTTT CACTSPRDRGNEKLFF
TRBD1 TRBJ1-4 TRBV2 TGTGCCAGCGGGGACAGTCTTAATGAAAAACTGTTTTTT CASGDSLNEKLFF
NA TRBJ1-1 TRBV29-1 TGCAGCGTTACAGAGAACACTGAAGCTTTCTTT CSVTENTEAFF
NA TRBJ2-7 TRBV12-5 TGTGCTAGTGGTCTAGTGAACGAGCAGTACTTC CASGLVNEQYF
TRBD1 TRBJ2-3 TRBV19 TGTGCCAGTAGTATAGCGGGGACAGGGAATCGGAGAGATACGCAGTATTTT CASSIAGTGNRRDTQYF
NA TRBJ1-6 TRBV18 TGTGCCAGCTCACCAGGGGGCGGGGGTTCACCCCTCCACTTT CASSPGGGGSPLHF
TRBD1 TRBJ2-7 TRBV5-1 TGCGCCAGCAGCGGACAGGGGGCTTCCTACGAGCAGTACTTC CASSGQGASYEQYF
NA TRBJ2-5 TRBV20-1 TGCAGTGCTGGGGGGGAGACCCAGTACTTC CSAGGETQYF
NA TRBJ2-7 TRBV5-1 TGCGCCAGCAGCTTGGCCGGGACCTACGAGCAGTACTTC CASSLAGTYEQYF
TRBD1 TRBJ2-2 TRBV4-1 TGCGCCAGCAGCCAAGATCTACAGGGGATCGGGGAGCTGTTTTTT CASSQDLQGIGELFF
NA TRBJ2-1 TRBV9 TGTGCCAGCAGGAGGGACAACAATGAGCAGTTCTTC CASRRDNNEQFF
NA TRBJ1-3 TRBV19 TGTGCCAGTAACCCGAGCTCTGGAAACACCATATATTTT CASNPSSGNTIYF
NA TRBJ1-1 TRBV28 TGTGCCAGCAGAGGCACCAGGACTCTCCCTGAAGCTTTCTTT CASRGTRTLPEAFF
TRBD2 TRBJ2-5 TRBV5-1 TGCGCCAGCAGCCAGCCGACTAGCTCGGGGACCCAGTACTTC CASSQPTSSGTQYF
TRBD1 TRBJ1-1 TRBV18 TGTGCCAGCTCTCAACTCGGGACAGGGGACCGCGTGACTGAAGCTTTCTTT CASSQLGTGDRVTEAFF
NA TRBJ1-3 TRBV6-5 TGTGCCAGCAGTTACTCGGCAGGGAACACCATATATTTT CASSYSAGNTIYF
NA TRBJ1-6 TRBV4-2 TGTGCCAGCAGCCAAGTTCGGAGGGAATCACCCCTCCACTTT CASSQVRRESPLHF
NA TRBJ1-1 TRBV30 TGTGCCTGGAGTTCGGGCAGGGACACTGAAGCTTTCTTT CAWSSGRDTEAFF